Presented here are 18 T cell receptor beta chains from one specimen sequenced in a study of blood T cell repertoires in COVID-19. Data came from immunoSEQ multiplex PCR; TCRdb stores just in-frame clones and leaves some out. The sample consists of about 270,000 clones, around 93% of them appearing once. Input material: PBMCs or T cells enriched from blood (not recorded which). These receptors came from a middle-aged man who had been exposed to COVID-19.

The rearrangement uses TRBV6-5 and TRBJ1-2; D gene uncertain. Germline CDR1 MNHEY, CDR2 SVGAGI. The CDR3 sequence is 13 residues long. Deletions cut 2 bases from V and 3 bases from J, with 7 bases between. The CDR3 DNA sequence: TGTGCCAGCAGTTACACCCGGGACTATGGCTACACCTTC. Translation gives CASSYTRDYGYTF.

The chain couples TRBV7-8 to TRBJ1-1, with TRBD1 as a possible D gene (5 bases). The CDR3 has 13 residues. CDR1 and CDR2 from the germline V gene are SGHVS and FQNEAQ. Trimming stripped 5 bases from V and 3 bases from J, with 10 bases between. CDR3 in amino acids: CASSPRQYTEAFF. In nucleotides, the CDR3 is TGTGCCAGCAGCCCAAGACAGTACACTGAAGCTTTCTTT. The entire variable domain, with the rest obtained from reference TRBV7-8 and TRBJ1-1, is as follows: GAGVSQSPRYKVAKRGQDVALRCDPISGHVSLFWYQQALGQGPEFLTYFQNEAQLDKSGLPSDRFFAERPEGSVSTLKIQRTQQEDSAVYLCASSPRQYTEAFFGQGTRLTVV.

This rearrangement joins TRBV28 to TRBJ1-1, with D possibly TRBD1 on 5 matching bases. The germline gives CDR1 MDHEN, CDR2 SYDVKM. This CDR3 contains 15 residues. Deletions cut 3 bases from V and 8 bases from J, with 19 bases between. CDR3 coding DNA: TGTGCCAGCAGTTTTCCGAACACCGGGACTGAGGAAGCTTTCTTT. This gives the protein CASSFPNTGTEEAFF.

The chain is built from TRBV30 and TRBJ2-2; 12 nucleotides line up with TRBD2. There are 20 residues in the CDR3. Unmatched junction bases numbered 11, after V lost 0 bases and J lost 0 bases. The V gene's germline CDR1 is GTSNPN and CDR2 SVGIG (reference sequence). Written as DNA, the CDR3 is TGTGCCTGGAGTGTTTTTTGGCCTAGCGGGAGGGTTTCGAACACCGGGGAGCTGTTTTTT. This encodes CAWSVFWPSGRVSNTGELFF.

CDR3 amino acids: CASSLTENEKLFF. The CDR3 DNA reads TGTGCCAGCAGCTTAACAGAAAATGAAAAACTGTTTTTT. The chain uses TRBV7-9 and TRBJ1-4; no clear D. This CDR3 is built from 13 residues. The V gene's germline CDR1 is SEHNR and CDR2 FQNEAQ (reference sequence). Trimming shortened V by 2 bases and J by 5 bases, and 6 bases separated the two germline ends. The full variable domain, with the rest looked up from reference TRBV7-9 and TRBJ1-4, is DTGVSQNPRHKITKRGQNVTFRCDPISEHNRLYWYRQTLGQGPEFLTYFQNEAQLEKSRLLSDRFSAERPKGSFSTLEIQRTEQGDSAMYLCASSLTENEKLFFGSGTQLSVL.

In its sample, this clone was seen once. This rearrangement joins TRBV2 to TRBJ2-7; D perhaps matches TRBD1 (5 bases). CDR3 length: 14 residues. The ends were cut back, 9 bases at V and 0 bases at J, with 15 bases in the middle. Germline V gene data show CDR1 as SNHLY and CDR2 as FYNNEI. The CDR3 nucleotides are TGTGCCAGTTGCCTTAGACAGACCTCCTACGAGCAGTACTTC. It is translated as CASCLRQTSYEQYF. Full variable domain (missing parts from reference TRBV2 and TRBJ2-7): EPEVTQTPSHQVTQMGQEVILRCVPISNHLYFYWYRQILGQKVEFLVSFYNNEISEKSEIFDDQFSVERPDGSNFTLKIRSTKLEDSAMYFCASCLRQTSYEQYFGPGTRLTVT.

This chain uses TRBV4-2 with TRBJ1-4; D gene unclear. Germline V gene sequence: CDR1 LGHNA, CDR2 YNFKEQ. V was clipped by 2 bases and J by 7 bases, with 11 bases between them. The CDR3 is made up of 14 amino acids. This chain's CDR3 is CASSQRRDSEKLFF. In DNA, the CDR3 is TGTGCCAGCAGCCAAAGGCGGGATTCTGAAAAACTGTTTTTT.

The V and J genes are TRBV28 and TRBJ1-4, with D possibly TRBD1 on 6 matching bases. This CDR3 spans 14 amino acids. Deletions cut 5 bases from V and 8 bases from J, with 15 bases between. The germline V gene encodes CDR1 MDHEN and CDR2 SYDVKM. This chain's CDR3 is CASSSQGQGEKLFF. CDR3 nucleotides: TGTGCCAGCAGTAGCCAGGGGCAAGGGGAAAAACTGTTTTTT.

This chain joins TRBV15 and TRBJ2-7; 11 bases agree with TRBD2. The ends lost 2 bases at V and 5 bases at J; junction bases unmatched: 5. In germline, CDR1 is LNHNV, CDR2 YYDKDF (reference sequence). CDR3 length: 15 amino acids. The chain's CDR3 is CATSRLTSGIHEQYF. CDR3 nucleotide sequence: TGTGCCACCAGCAGACTGACTAGCGGGATTCACGAGCAGTACTTC.

The chain uses TRBV18 and TRBJ1-4; TRBD1 matches at 10 bases. The V gene's germline CDR1 is KGHSH and CDR2 LQKENI. The CDR3 spans 12 residues. V trimming: 4 bases; J trimming: 12 bases; junction bases outside the gene matches: 2. The CDR3 nucleotides read TGTGCCAGCTCACTGGACAGGGGGGAACTGTTTTTT. This gives the protein CASSLDRGELFF.

This rearrangement joins TRBV5-1 to TRBJ2-1; D is undetermined. V lost 2 bases and J 7 bases, leaving 7 bases between the germline ends. The CDR3 contains 12 residues. Germline V gene lookup returns CDR1 SGHRS and CDR2 YFSETQ. The CDR3 DNA is TGCGCCAGCAGCTTACCACGGAATGAGCAGTTCTTC. It codes for CASSLPRNEQFF.

This chain connects TRBV9 to TRBJ2-5, with D tentatively TRBD1 (6 bases). The CDR3 consists of 15 residues. Germline lookup yields CDR1 SGDLS and CDR2 YYNGEE. V lost 0 bases, J lost 1 base, and 10 bases lay in between. As DNA, the CDR3 is TGTGCCAGCAGCGTAGGCAGGGGCGGCCAAGAGACCCAGTACTTC. This encodes CASSVGRGGQETQYF.

The chain has TRBV2 and TRBJ1-4; D gene uncertain. CDR1 and CDR2 from the germline V gene are SNHLY and FYNNEI. The CDR3 covers 15 residues. V was trimmed by 3 bases and J by 0 bases, leaving 8 bases between them. Here the CDR3 reads CASSDMTSTNEKLFF. In DNA form, the CDR3 reads TGTGCCAGCAGTGATATGACTTCAACTAATGAAAAACTGTTTTTT.

The V gene is TRBV28, the J gene TRBJ2-5; 10 bases align to TRBD2. With 4 bases clipped from V and 4 bases from J, the junction kept 12 bases outside the gene matches. Germline CDR1 reads MDHEN; CDR2 reads SYDVKM. The CDR3 has 17 residues. The CDR3 region is CASSSSMGAGGTETQYF. The CDR3 coding sequence is TGTGCCAGCAGTTCCTCAATGGGAGCGGGAGGGACAGAGACCCAGTACTTC.

V and J are TRBV27 and TRBJ2-2; no clear D. CDR3 length: 13 amino acids. Per germline, CDR1 MNHEY and CDR2 SMNVEV (reference sequence). With 2 bases removed from V and 6 bases from J, the gap between germline ends came to 7 bases. This chain's CDR3 is CASSLEVPGELFF. The DNA of the CDR3 is TGTGCCAGCAGTTTAGAGGTTCCCGGGGAGCTGTTTTTT.

This chain uses TRBV4-2 with TRBJ1-2; the D is unclear. The length of the CDR3 is 14 residues. V lost 1 base to trimming and J lost 5 bases, with 11 bases between them. CDR1 is LGHNA, CDR2 YNFKEQ, per germline. The CDR3 loop is CASSQVVEGYGYTF. The CDR3 DNA follows: TGTGCCAGCAGCCAAGTAGTTGAGGGATATGGCTACACCTTC.

V and J are TRBV28 and TRBJ1-1; 9 bases are a match to TRBD1. The CDR3 runs to 14 residues. J lost 4 bases, V lost 6 bases, and 6 bases had no gene match. CDR1 is MDHEN, CDR2 SYDVKM, per germline. Written as DNA, the CDR3 is TGTGCCAGCAGCAGAGACAGGGGGGGCACTGAAGCTTTCTTT. This gives the protein CASSRDRGGTEAFF.

J is TRBJ1-1 and V is TRBV20-1, with D hard to call. CDR3 size: 10 residues. Trimming pared 5 bases from V and 8 bases from J, leaving 9 bases between. Germline V lookup: CDR1 DFQATT, CDR2 SNEGSKA (reference sequence). In DNA, the CDR3 is TGCAGTGCTCGTGGGAGGGAAGCTTTCTTT. Translation gives CSARGREAFF.